One and the same sample provided the 9 T cell receptor beta chains below, sequenced in a study of human T cells and chemical hapten exposure. TCRdb fed the RACE reads into MiXCR, producing one record per CDR3 protein. The data show 300,000 to 450,000 distinct CDR3 sequences, around 5.5% seen once. Time point denoted: pre-sensitization, week 0. Specified treatment: therapeutic diphenylcyclopropenone sensitization with weekly scalp DPC. The sequencing used whole blood, collected in connection with sensitization to the hapten diphenylcyclopropenone (DPC). These TCRs come from a woman aged 45-59 years with alopecia areata. Some clones in this sample may be carry-over from other donors' samples.

Many counts were recorded for this clonotype. The V call is TRBV9, the J call TRBJ2-1; TRBD2 aligns across 7 bases. The germline CDR1 and CDR2 sequences are SGDLS and YYNGEE. CDR3 length equals 15 residues. V lost 3 bases to trimming and J lost 2 bases; unmatched junction nucleotides: 5. The DNA of the CDR3 is TGTGCCAGCAGCGCGACTAGCCTCCCCTACAATGAGCAGTTCTTC. Translated, it gives CASSATSLPYNEQFF.

This clonotype was observed a handful of times. The genes are TRBV7-3 and TRBJ1-1; tentative D call: TRBD1 (5 bases). Trimming shortened V by 1 base and J by 6 bases, and 9 bases separated the two germline ends. This CDR3 is built from 13 residues. Germline CDR1 SGHTA, CDR2 FQGTGA. CDR3 sequence: CASSLSSGAEAFF. The CDR3 DNA reads TGTGCCAGCAGCTTAAGCTCGGGGGCTGAAGCTTTCTTT.

The chain uses TRBV18 and TRBJ1-5; D possibly corresponds to TRBD1 (5 bases). CDR3 length equals 15 residues. Germline loops: CDR1 KGHSH, CDR2 LQKENI. Trimming left V 0 bases short and J 7 bases short, with 13 bases between. In DNA form, the CDR3 reads TGTGCCAGCTCACCACCAGCGGGGGAGGTACAGCCCCAGCATTTT. This sequence encodes CASSPPAGEVQPQHF.

There are many counts of this clonotype. As DNA, the CDR3 is TGTGCCAGCAGCAACGGACAGGGTGGCACAGATACGCAGTATTTT. It is translated as CASSNGQGGTDTQYF. The gene calls are TRBV11-2 and TRBJ2-3, with 8 bases aligning to TRBD1. Germline values: CDR1 SGHAT, CDR2 FQNNGV. V shed 5 bases, J shed 1 base, and the junction held 5 bases outside the gene matches. CDR3 length: 15 amino acids.

In this sample, this clonotype turned up many times. The rearrangement joins TRBV29-1 to TRBJ1-5, with a weak D call TRBD1 (5 bases). Per the germline V gene, CDR1 is SQVTM and CDR2 is ANQGSEA. This CDR3 is built from 18 residues. V shed 0 bases and J shed 5 bases, with 23 bases lying between them. CDR3 sequence (DNA): TGCAGCGTTGAAGATCAGCCACAGGAGGGGCTGACGCATCAGCCCCAGCATTTT. It codes for CSVEDQPQEGLTHQPQHF. The full variable domain, in which reference TRBV29-1 and TRBJ1-5 provide the parts outside the CDR3, is SAVISQKPSRDICQRGTSLTIQCQVDSQVTMMFWYRQQPGQSLTLIATANQGSEATYESGFVIDKFPISRPNLTFSTLTVSNMSPEDSSIYLCSVEDQPQEGLTHQPQHFGDGTRLSIL.

A few counts support this clonotype. This chain joins TRBV21-1 and TRBJ1-2; TRBD1, the D gene given by the table, was not confirmed from the DNA. TRBV21-1 is shown as a pseudogene. This CDR3 has 16 residues. The CDR3 is CANRLGGAPTNYGYTF. DNA for the CDR3: TGTGCCAACCGATTGGGGGGCGCCCCGACCAACTATGGCTACACCTTC.

This chain connects TRBV10-2 to TRBJ1-5, with D possibly matching TRBD1 (5 bases). Trimming took 6 bases from V and 3 from J, leaving 15 bases between them. CDR1 WSHSY and CDR2 SAAADI come from the germline V gene. The CDR3 contains 15 residues. The CDR3 protein is CASSSLGEFNQPQHF. The CDR3 coding sequence is TGCGCCAGCAGCTCGTTAGGGGAGTTCAATCAGCCCCAGCATTTT.

Ten or more counts support this clonotype. This chain connects TRBV27 to TRBJ1-1; TRBD1 might be the D (6 bases). The CDR3 extends over 15 amino acids. Trimming stripped 5 bases from V and 0 bases from J, with 13 bases between. Per germline, CDR1 MNHEY and CDR2 SMNVEV (reference sequence). CDR3 sequence reads: CASSPRQVMNTEAFF. Written as DNA, the CDR3 is TGTGCCAGCAGTCCCCGACAGGTCATGAACACTGAAGCTTTCTTT.

This clonotype occurred many times. The rearrangement joins TRBV7-9 to TRBJ2-4, with 8 bases that match TRBD2. This CDR3 has 17 residues. With V trimmed by 5 bases and J by 5 bases, 14 bases remained unmatched. From germline, CDR1 is SEHNR and CDR2 FQNEAQ (reference sequence). The CDR3 DNA is TGTGCCAGCAGCCCGCCGGGAGGGGAGGGTCTGGAAAACATTCAGTACTTC. Protein sequence: CASSPPGGEGLENIQYF.